Here is one TCR beta chain with its context. This clone was counted between two and nine times. Its cognate antigen has yet to be identified. Nothing much larger sits one base from this clone, and base qualities are not available. This specimen's time point label, per the study, means: about 28 days (+/-7) after the second vaccine dose. Because spike-specific TCR depth and breadth did not differ between the two schedules, AZD1222 recipients who got a second dose at roughly 4 weeks were pooled with those who got a second dose at roughly 12 weeks. The vaccinee samples were drawn from two UK trials, COV001 and COV002, one of which was a single-blind randomized controlled phase 2/3 trial testing AZD1222 (ChAdOx1 nCoV-19) in healthy adults. For TCRbeta chain sequencing, PBMC samples were collected from trial participants at day 0 and at day 28 after the second dose. The sample originates from a study of T cell responses to AZD1222 COVID-19 vaccine (dated by TCRdb to about 2021). Study-level background: A total of 233 trial participants underwent TCR sequencing, of whom 200 to 220 received two doses of AZD1222 and some 25 received two doses of the MenACWY control vaccine. Trial participants were enrolled by age into subgroups of 18-55, 56-69 and 70-plus years, and about 150, 27 and 61 TCR-sequenced participants, respectively, were included in these subgroups. Overall results and qualifications from the work: The vaccine-associated CD4 TCRs covered the entire spike protein, and the dominant responses fell in regions 160-218 and 743-854. Because no samples from the day 14 peak response were available, repertoires could be characterized only after the peak T cell response. Most participants were white British and females outnumbered males, and the authors suggested that clonal diversity may have been underestimated. Only a handful of AZD1222 recipients were SARS-CoV-2 seropositive at baseline, limiting conclusions about previously exposed vaccinees. After two AZD1222 doses, both the breadth and the depth of spike-specific TCRs were significantly higher than at day 0 and than in MenACWY recipients. The 56-69-year group was small, and its depth increase did not reach significance, likely because of low power. Reportedly, close to half of the unique spike-specific TCRs recognized epitopes lying outside the regions that are mutated in the B.1.351 and B.1.1.7 variants.

The CDR3 regions of human TCRbeta chains were subjected to immunosequencing. The authors' analysis ran thus. TCRs in the repertoires were matched against a reference library of SARS-CoV-2-specific TCRs that had been generated with the MIRA antigen-specificity platform. Breadth was defined as the fraction of unique TCRs that were SARS-CoV-2-associated. Depth was defined as the fraction of total T cells that were SARS-CoV-2-associated. Using the MIRA data, each spike-specific TCR was assigned both to the spike region to which the TCR was reactive and to a CD4 or CD8 class. Log10-transformed breadth and depth values were compared by one-way ANOVA with Sidak's multiple comparisons tests. The table comes from immuneACCESS by way of TCRdb, which keeps in-frame sequences with V and J called. Part of the clones is missing from these tables; in studies checked, under half for an unresolved V gene and the rest for unknown reasons. The V and J calls and clone size are taken from that table; D and trimming were inferred from the DNA. Present in this sample are 150,000 to 200,000 clones, around nine tenths of which were seen just once. The ten biggest clones cover under 14% of the sample.

Spanning cysteine to phenylalanine, the CDR3 consists of 16 amino acids. This entry keeps only the CDR3 DNA: 48 bases, framed from base 1. For CDR1 and CDR2, the germline V gene (reference sequence) lists SEHNR and FQNEAQ. V and J are truncated by 2 bases and 1 base respectively, leaving an intervening sequence of 14 bases. This TCR was recovered from an adult who received the AZD1222 COVID-19 vaccine. Here the chain combines TRBV7-9 and TRBJ1-2, with no confidently assigned D gene. Source: peripheral blood, taken 28 days after the second AZD1222 dose. The bases read TGTGCCAGCAGCTTATACGATGGAAGTTATAACTATGGCTACACCTTC. This is translated as CASSLYDGSYNYGYTF.